This T cell receptor beta chain comes out of a study of blood T cell repertoires in COVID-19. Seattle patients were enrolled during active infection and followed longitudinally. Original methodology: Amplification with reference gene primers provided the estimates of nucleated cell counts. The assay was immunoSEQ multiplex PCR, and TCRdb's table has in-frame clones only and misses some. The D gene and trimming were derived from the DNA, and the V and J assignments and clone size from that table. The data contain hundreds of thousands of clones, roughly 90% of them singletons. The TCR was taken from a woman in her twenties or thirties with COVID-19, enrolled during active disease. The material sequenced was peripheral blood.

This CDR3 is CASRGTFTGELFF. The CDR3 region has the DNA TGTGCCAGCAGGGGCACCTTCACCGGGGAGCTGTTTTTT. This chain joins TRBV7-2 and TRBJ2-2; D gene ambiguous. Germline-derived CDR1 and CDR2 are SGHTA and FQGNSA. V was cut by 6 bases and J by 4 bases, with 9 bases left in between. This CDR3 has 13 residues.